This is a list of T cell receptor beta chains from one sample in a study of response to subunit inactivated influenza vaccine. Via MiXCR, TCRdb re-called the RT-PCR reads, giving one row per CDR3 protein. The sample yields about 190,000 distinct CDR3 sequences, 14% seen once. The sequencing used CD8+ T cells sorted from PBMCs, collected less than 6 days after vaccination. Receptors originate from a man aged 50 to 59 who received an inactivated influenza vaccine. Each CDR3 is given with its conserved first and last residue. Each record gives: CDR3 length, V gene, J gene, CDR3 protein.

16	TRBV4-3	TRBJ1-4	CASSQDRGPLNEKLFF
15	TRBV7-9	TRBJ2-1	CASDSGGYSYNEQFF
15	TRBV7-9	TRBJ2-5	CASSQWGGAGETQYF
15	TRBV10-3	TRBJ2-1	CAISESRGGYNEQFF
14	TRBV28	TRBJ2-7	CASSSGLSSYEQYF
14	TRBV6-5	TRBJ2-1	CASSYGTGANEQFF
14	TRBV3-1	TRBJ2-7	CASSQDSGSYEQYF
15	TRBV20-1	TRBJ1-1	CSASLARHLNTEAFF
14	TRBV3-1	TRBJ2-7	CASSQDVNSYEQYF
15	TRBV6-5	TRBJ2-2	CASSYVPADTGELFF
16	TRBV7-9	TRBJ2-1	CASSFPIAGVGNEQFF
15	TRBV9	TRBJ2-1	CASSVNGDSYNEQFF
15	TRBV5-5	TRBJ2-1	CASSLYRGPYNEQFF
15	TRBV7-6	TRBJ2-1	CASSSVAGTGNEQFF
13	TRBV19	TRBJ1-1	CASSRGVFAEAFF
18	TRBV6-5	TRBJ2-3	CASSYDRTSGRSTDTQYF
16	TRBV6-1	TRBJ2-3	CASSIYSGGAADTQYF
14	TRBV14	TRBJ2-1	CASSQEDRGDEQFF
13	TRBV24-1	TRBJ2-5	CATSDLQARTQYF
18	TRBV5-1	TRBJ2-6	CASSSRTGPSSGANVLTF
13	TRBV11-2	TRBJ2-7	CASSIGTVYEQYF
16	TRBV11-2	TRBJ2-3	CASSLLNRRASDTQYF
12	TRBV7-9	TRBJ2-7	CASSLGYHEQYF